This T cell receptor (beta chain) was recorded in a study of Ad26.COV2.S vaccination and SARS-CoV-2 variants. Treatment denoted: over 15 received Ad26.COV2.S at low or high dose, single or two shots; 5 received placebo; per-sample allocation not given. Repertoires come from day 63 after the first vaccine or placebo injection. Boston supplied an adult donor aged 18-55 years. Only in-frame clones appear in the TCRdb table, and some are missing; sequencing was by immunoSEQ multiplex PCR. The sample lists 300,000 to 400,000 clones; 86% were seen once. General study points: Vaccine recipients and placebo recipients showed similar non-spike TCR breadth. Following vaccination, spike-specific CD8+ and CD4+ T cell responses reportedly exhibited substantial breadth.

Concerning this clone: Antigen specificity is unknown.

Germline V gives CDR1 SNHLY, CDR2 FYNNEI. The CDR3 has 15 amino acids. J gave up 2 bases and V 5 bases, and 5 bases lay outside the gene matches. The source is a person between 18 and 60 years old who received the Ad26.COV2.S COVID-19 vaccine or a placebo. This sample comprised peripheral blood, obtained in a trial of Ad26.COV2.S vaccine versus placebo. This chain uses TRBV2 with TRBJ1-5; TRBD1 matches 8 bases. The CDR3 DNA reads as TGTGCCAGCAGTAGACAGGGGCCCGGCAATCAGCCCCAGCATTTT. Protein: CASSRQGPGNQPQHF.